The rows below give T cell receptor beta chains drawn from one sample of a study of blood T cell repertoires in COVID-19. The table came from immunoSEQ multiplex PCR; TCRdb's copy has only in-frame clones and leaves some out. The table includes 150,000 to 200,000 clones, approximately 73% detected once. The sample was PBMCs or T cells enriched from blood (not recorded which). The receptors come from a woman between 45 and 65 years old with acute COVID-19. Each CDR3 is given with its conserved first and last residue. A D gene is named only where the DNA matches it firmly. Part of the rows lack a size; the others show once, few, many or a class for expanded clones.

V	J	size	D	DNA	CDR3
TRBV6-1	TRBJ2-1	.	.	TGTGCCAGCAGTGAAGACGGCGGGGCTTACAATGAGCAGTTCTTC	CASSEDGGAYNEQFF
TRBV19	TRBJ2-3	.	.	TGTGCCAGTAGTGCGCTTGCGATGAATCCTAGCACAGATACGCAGTATTTT	CASSALAMNPSTDTQYF
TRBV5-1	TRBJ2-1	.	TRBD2	TGCGCCAGCAGCCAGAGCGGGGTTTACTACAATGAGCAGTTCTTC	CASSQSGVYYNEQFF
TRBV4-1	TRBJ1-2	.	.	TGCGCCAGCAGCCACGACTATGGCTACACCTTC	CASSHDYGYTF
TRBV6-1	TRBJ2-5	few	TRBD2	TGTGCCAGCAGTGATAACTTGCGGGGGGGCCCAGAGACCCAGTACTTC	CASSDNLRGGPETQYF
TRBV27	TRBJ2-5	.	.	TGTGCCAGCAGTTTAGTGGGGGGGGCCGAGACCCAGTACTTC	CASSLVGGAETQYF
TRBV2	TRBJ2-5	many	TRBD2	TGTGCCAGCAGGGGCGACGGGGGGTACCAAGAGACCCAGTACTTC	CASRGDGGYQETQYF
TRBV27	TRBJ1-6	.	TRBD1	TGTGCCAGCAGCAGATACGGGACAGGGGCTTGGAATTCACCCCTCCACTTT	CASSRYGTGAWNSPLHF
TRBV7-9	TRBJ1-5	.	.	TGTGCCAGCAGCCAGTCAGGGGTTCAGCCCCAGCATTTT	CASSQSGVQPQHF
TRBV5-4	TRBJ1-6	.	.	TGTGCCAGCAGCTTGCTGGGCAGGGATAATTCACCCCTCCACTTT	CASSLLGRDNSPLHF
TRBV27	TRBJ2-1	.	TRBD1	TGTGCCAGCAGTAGGGACAGTACCTACAATGAGCAGTTCTTC	CASSRDSTYNEQFF
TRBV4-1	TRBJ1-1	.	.	TGCGCCAGCAGCCCCACCCGGGGGGTCATGAACACTGAAGCTTTCTTT	CASSPTRGVMNTEAFF
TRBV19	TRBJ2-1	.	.	TGTGCCAGTAGACCCCCCGGTTCCTACAATGAGCAGTTCTTC	CASRPPGSYNEQFF
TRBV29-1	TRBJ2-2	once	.	TGCAGCGTTGGTTCCACAGCTGACACCGGGGAGCTGTTTTTT	CSVGSTADTGELFF
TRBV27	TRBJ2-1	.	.	TGTGCCAGCAGTTTTAGGGGGGGAAACAATGAGCAGTTCTTC	CASSFRGGNNEQFF
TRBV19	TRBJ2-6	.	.	TGTGCCAGCCAGAAAAGGGGCTCAGCTGGGGCCAACGTCCTGACTTTC	CASQKRGSAGANVLTF
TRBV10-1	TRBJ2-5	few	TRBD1	TGCGCCAGCGGACAGGGGGTTGGCGAGACCCAGTACTTC	CASGQGVGETQYF
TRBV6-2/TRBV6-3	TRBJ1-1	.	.	TGTGCCAGCAGTTACCGCGGGACCCCCCCCACTGAAGCTTTCTTT	CASSYRGTPPTEAFF
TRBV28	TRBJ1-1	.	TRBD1	TGTGCCAGCAGTCCGACAGGGCGGCGGACTGAAGCTTTCTTT	CASSPTGRRTEAFF
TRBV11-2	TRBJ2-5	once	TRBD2	TGTGCCAGCAGCTTAGACCTAGCGGGGGGGCGGGAGACCCAGTACTTC	CASSLDLAGGRETQYF
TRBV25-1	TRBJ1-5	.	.	TGTGCCAGCAGTGAACCTCCACAGGAGAATCATCAGCCCCAGCATTTT	CASSEPPQENHQPQHF
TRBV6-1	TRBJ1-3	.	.	TGTGCCAGCAGTGAAGCCGTAAACACCATATATTTT	CASSEAVNTIYF
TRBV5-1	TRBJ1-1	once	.	TGCGCCAGCGGCTCTTGGGGGGACCCTGAAGCTTTCTTT	CASGSWGDPEAFF
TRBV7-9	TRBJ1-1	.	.	TGTGCCAGCAGCCTAAGCCAGGGGTTGGACACTGAAGCTTTCTTT	CASSLSQGLDTEAFF
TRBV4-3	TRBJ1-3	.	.	TGCGCCAGCAGCCAGGGGACTGTTGGAAACACCATATATTTT	CASSQGTVGNTIYF
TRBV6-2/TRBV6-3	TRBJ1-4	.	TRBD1	TGTGCCAGCAGTTCGACAGGGGCTAATGAAAAACTGTTTTTT	CASSSTGANEKLFF
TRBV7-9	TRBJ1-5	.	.	TGTGCCAGCAGCTTAGATGCGTATAGCAATCAGCCCCAGCATTTT	CASSLDAYSNQPQHF
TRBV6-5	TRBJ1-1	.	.	TGTGCCAGCAGCCCGACAGTGAACACTGAAGCTTTCTTT	CASSPTVNTEAFF
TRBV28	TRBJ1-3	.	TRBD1	TGTGCCTCAACAGGGGTAAACACCATATATTTT	CASTGVNTIYF
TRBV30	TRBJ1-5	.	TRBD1	TGTGCCTGGAGTGCCGACAGGGGAGGCCAGCCCCAGCATTTT	CAWSADRGGQPQHF
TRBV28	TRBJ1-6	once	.	TGTGCCAGCAAATTATCAGGGATCGGCTCACCCCTCCACTTT	CASKLSGIGSPLHF
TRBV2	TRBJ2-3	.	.	TGTGCCAGCAGGGGGGGGGCCTGGCGCACAGATACGCAGTATTTT	CASRGGAWRTDTQYF
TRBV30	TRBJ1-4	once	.	TGTGCCTGGAGTGACGGGGATGTTCTAAATGAAAAACTGTTTTTT	CAWSDGDVLNEKLFF
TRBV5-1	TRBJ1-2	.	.	TGCGCCACCTCTCGGGGGGGAAACTACTATGGCTACACCTTC	CATSRGGNYYGYTF
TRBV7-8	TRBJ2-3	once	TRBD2	TGTGCCAGCAGTTTACTAGCGGAACTCACAGATACGCAGTATTTT	CASSLLAELTDTQYF
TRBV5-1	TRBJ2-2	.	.	TGCGCCACCCAGGGGTCGCGGACGAACACCGGGGAGCTGTTTTTT	CATQGSRTNTGELFF
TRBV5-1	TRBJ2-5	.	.	TGCGCCAGCAGAGAGTATACCCAAGAGACCCAGTACTTC	CASREYTQETQYF
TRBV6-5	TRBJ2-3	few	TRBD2	TGTGCCAGCAGTTACTCTCCCCTAGCGGGCACAGATACGCAGTATTTT	CASSYSPLAGTDTQYF
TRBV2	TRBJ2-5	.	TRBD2	TGTGCCAGCAGTGAAAGGGAGGGCCTTGCGGGAGAGACCCAGTACTTC	CASSEREGLAGETQYF
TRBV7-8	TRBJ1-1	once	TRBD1	TGTGCCAGCAGCTTAAAAGGGGGACAGGGGAATACTGAAGCTTTCTTT	CASSLKGGQGNTEAFF